Listed below are T cell receptor beta chains from one sample, sequenced in a study of memory CD4+ T cells and cytomegalovirus serostatus. The assay was immunoSEQ multiplex PCR, and TCRdb's table has in-frame clones only and misses some. The table lists tens of thousands of clones, around three quarters of them singletons. The sequencing sample was made of memory CD4+ T cells from blood. The receptor set was obtained from an adult in good health and CMV-seronegative. Both conserved end residues are part of each CDR3. D genes are given only for firm matches. Clone size appears in some rows only: once, few, many, or a class for an expanded clone.

clone size: NA; J gene: TRBJ2-7; CDR3 length: 15; V gene: TRBV4-3; D gene: NA; CDR3 DNA: TGCGCCAGCAGCCGGGCCGTGGACAAGACCTACGAGCAGTACTTC; CDR3 protein: CASSRAVDKTYEQYF
clone size: NA; J gene: TRBJ1-1; CDR3 length: 15; V gene: TRBV5-4; D gene: NA; CDR3 DNA: TGTGCCAGCAGCCTAAAGAAGGGCGACCCCACTGAAGCTTTCTTT; CDR3 protein: CASSLKKGDPTEAFF
clone size: NA; J gene: TRBJ1-1; CDR3 length: 14; V gene: TRBV7-2; D gene: NA; CDR3 DNA: TGTGCCAGCAGCTTTAAGGCCAGGGACACTGAAGCTTTCTTT; CDR3 protein: CASSFKARDTEAFF
clone size: NA; J gene: TRBJ2-7; CDR3 length: 15; V gene: TRBV15; D gene: TRBD2; CDR3 DNA: TGTGCCACCAGCAGAGATAGCGGGGGGAAGTACGAGCAGTACTTC; CDR3 protein: CATSRDSGGKYEQYF
clone size: few; J gene: TRBJ2-1; CDR3 length: 14; V gene: TRBV27; D gene: NA; CDR3 DNA: TGTGCCAGCATGGCCTGGGGAGGTAGGAATGAGCAGTTCTTC; CDR3 protein: CASMAWGGRNEQFF
clone size: NA; J gene: TRBJ2-5; CDR3 length: 15; V gene: TRBV19; D gene: TRBD2; CDR3 DNA: TGTGCCAGTAGCTCTACGGGAGGGGGTCGAGAGACCCAGTACTTC; CDR3 protein: CASSSTGGGRETQYF
clone size: NA; J gene: TRBJ2-7; CDR3 length: 15; V gene: TRBV25-1; D gene: TRBD2; CDR3 DNA: TGTGCCAGCAGTGTCCGACTAGCGGGACCTTACGAGCAGTACTTC; CDR3 protein: CASSVRLAGPYEQYF
clone size: NA; J gene: TRBJ2-3; CDR3 length: 14; V gene: TRBV7-2; D gene: TRBD2; CDR3 DNA: TGTGCCAGCAGCTATAGCGGGGGGGCAGATACGCAGTATTTT; CDR3 protein: CASSYSGGADTQYF
clone size: NA; J gene: TRBJ1-4; CDR3 length: 15; V gene: TRBV30; D gene: TRBD1; CDR3 DNA: TGTGCCTGGAGTGGGAAAGGACAGGGAAATGAAAAACTGTTTTTT; CDR3 protein: CAWSGKGQGNEKLFF
clone size: once; J gene: TRBJ2-7; CDR3 length: 18; V gene: TRBV5-1; D gene: TRBD2; CDR3 DNA: TGCGCCAGCAGCCGAGAAAGACTAGCGGCCCTCACATCCTACGAGCAGTACTTC; CDR3 protein: CASSRERLAALTSYEQYF
clone size: NA; J gene: TRBJ2-7; CDR3 length: 12; V gene: TRBV27; D gene: NA; CDR3 DNA: TGTGCCAGCATCGGGCGCTCCTACGAGCAGTACTTC; CDR3 protein: CASIGRSYEQYF
clone size: NA; J gene: TRBJ2-3; CDR3 length: 12; V gene: TRBV5-1; D gene: TRBD1; CDR3 DNA: TGCGCCAGCAGTGTGACAGGGGATACGCAGTATTTT; CDR3 protein: CASSVTGDTQYF
clone size: NA; J gene: TRBJ1-5; CDR3 length: 13; V gene: TRBV6-4; D gene: NA; CDR3 DNA: TGTGCCAGCAGTGAGGGGCCCGGGCAGCCCCAGCATTTT; CDR3 protein: CASSEGPGQPQHF
clone size: NA; J gene: TRBJ2-7; CDR3 length: 13; V gene: TRBV5-1; D gene: NA; CDR3 DNA: TGCGCCAGCAGCTTGGTGGCCAGCTACGAGCAGTACTTC; CDR3 protein: CASSLVASYEQYF
clone size: NA; J gene: TRBJ1-4; CDR3 length: 17; V gene: TRBV4-2; D gene: TRBD1; CDR3 DNA: TGTGCCAGCAGCCAAGATCTCGACAGGGTCGGGGGGGAAAAACTGTTTTTT; CDR3 protein: CASSQDLDRVGGEKLFF
clone size: NA; J gene: TRBJ2-3; CDR3 length: 16; V gene: TRBV19; D gene: TRBD2; CDR3 DNA: TGTGCCAGTAGGTTTGGGACTAGCGGACTTAGAGATACGCAGTATTTT; CDR3 protein: CASRFGTSGLRDTQYF
clone size: NA; J gene: TRBJ2-1; CDR3 length: 14; V gene: TRBV5-1; D gene: TRBD2; CDR3 DNA: TGCGCCAGCAGCTTGATCGGGGGGGGAAATGAGCAGTTCTTC; CDR3 protein: CASSLIGGGNEQFF
clone size: NA; J gene: TRBJ1-2; CDR3 length: 15; V gene: TRBV5-6; D gene: TRBD1; CDR3 DNA: TGTGCCAGCAGCCGAGGGACAGCGGCTAACTATGGCTACACCTTC; CDR3 protein: CASSRGTAANYGYTF
clone size: NA; J gene: TRBJ2-1; CDR3 length: 15; V gene: TRBV19; D gene: TRBD2; CDR3 DNA: TGTGCCAGTAGTAGAGCGGGGGGGGTCTACAATGAGCAGTTCTTC; CDR3 protein: CASSRAGGVYNEQFF
clone size: few; J gene: TRBJ1-2; CDR3 length: 17; V gene: TRBV27; D gene: TRBD1; CDR3 DNA: TGTGCCAGCAGTTCACGGACCGGGACAGGGGTGGGGTATGGCTACACCTTC; CDR3 protein: CASSSRTGTGVGYGYTF
clone size: once; J gene: TRBJ2-1; CDR3 length: 14; V gene: TRBV6-1; D gene: TRBD2; CDR3 DNA: TGTGCCAGTCAGGCCAGCGGGAGGCACAATGAGCAGTTCTTC; CDR3 protein: CASQASGRHNEQFF
clone size: NA; J gene: TRBJ2-1; CDR3 length: 13; V gene: TRBV4-2; D gene: TRBD2; CDR3 DNA: TGTGCCAGCAGCCATGATCTAGCGGGTGAGCAGTTCTTC; CDR3 protein: CASSHDLAGEQFF
clone size: NA; J gene: TRBJ1-3; CDR3 length: 13; V gene: TRBV2; D gene: NA; CDR3 DNA: TGTGCCAGCAGTGATGGGTTGGGGAACACCATATATTTT; CDR3 protein: CASSDGLGNTIYF
clone size: NA; J gene: TRBJ2-5; CDR3 length: 12; V gene: TRBV7-2; D gene: NA; CDR3 DNA: TGTGCCAGCACCATTTGGGAGGAGACCCAGTACTTC; CDR3 protein: CASTIWEETQYF
clone size: once; J gene: TRBJ1-3; CDR3 length: 14; V gene: TRBV28; D gene: TRBD1; CDR3 DNA: TGTGCCAGCAGACAGGGGGGACCTGGAAACACCATATATTTT; CDR3 protein: CASRQGGPGNTIYF
clone size: few; J gene: TRBJ1-5; CDR3 length: 14; V gene: TRBV28; D gene: NA; CDR3 DNA: TGTGCCAGCAGTCCCGCCGGGGGCCCCCAGCCCCAGCATTTT; CDR3 protein: CASSPAGGPQPQHF
clone size: NA; J gene: TRBJ2-5; CDR3 length: 15; V gene: TRBV5-1; D gene: TRBD2; CDR3 DNA: TGCGCCAGCAGCTTGGGGGGGGGTTCACAAGAGACCCAGTACTTC; CDR3 protein: CASSLGGGSQETQYF
clone size: NA; J gene: TRBJ2-1; CDR3 length: 15; V gene: TRBV6-6; D gene: NA; CDR3 DNA: TGTGCCAGCTACACGGGATCGACTTCCTACAATGAGCAGTTCTTC; CDR3 protein: CASYTGSTSYNEQFF
clone size: NA; J gene: TRBJ2-1; CDR3 length: 12; V gene: TRBV28; D gene: TRBD1; CDR3 DNA: TGTGCCAGCAGGGGACAGTACAATGAGCAGTTCTTC; CDR3 protein: CASRGQYNEQFF